This TCR beta chain was observed in a study of T cell responses to AZD1222 COVID-19 vaccine. Findings of the study overall: Sampled repertoires all dated from after the peak T cell response. Only a handful of people who got AZD1222 tested seropositive at baseline. Clonal diversity may have been underestimated, and the donors were mostly white British, with more females than males.

Here immunoSEQ multiplex PCR was the method, and the copy in TCRdb shows in-frame clones only, minus some. The sample includes 84,000 or so clones, around 90% of them seen just once. The CDR3 runs 14 residues. Concerning this clone: Antigen specificity is unknown.

Sequencing used peripheral blood, obtained on day 0 of MenACWY control vaccination. The chain is built from TRBV21-1 and TRBJ2-7; the tabulated D call, TRBD1, remains unverified against the DNA. TRBV21-1 is classified as a pseudogene. The source is an adult in good health. Written as DNA, the CDR3 is TGTGCCAGCAGCACGCGGGACAGCTCCTACGAGCAGTACTTC. Amino acid sequence: CASSTRDSSYEQYF.